This is a list of T cell receptor beta chains from one sample in a study of T cells in Graves' hyperthyroidism and ophthalmopathy. In TCRdb, the multiplex PCR reads were re-called with MiXCR into one record per CDR3 protein. This table has hundreds of thousands of distinct CDR3 sequences, approximately 13% appearing once. The source material was blood. All receptors derive from a woman in her forties with Graves' ophthalmopathy. Both conserved end residues are part of each CDR3. Fields, in order: J gene, clone size, D gene, V gene, CDR3 protein, CDR3 DNA. A D gene is named only where the DNA matches it firmly. Clone size appears in some rows only: once, few, many, or a class for an expanded clone.

TRBJ1-2	-	TRBD1	TRBV6-1	CASSDFRTGRSYTF	TGTGCCAGCAGTGATTTTCGGACAGGGCGAAGCTACACCTTC
TRBJ1-1	many	-	TRBV28	CASSSVGTYTEAFF	TGTGCCAGCAGTTCCGTCGGGACTTACACTGAAGCTTTCTTT
TRBJ2-5	many	-	TRBV5-6	CASSLAQETQYF	TGTGCCAGCAGCTTGGCTCAGGAGACCCAGTACTTC
TRBJ1-2	many	-	TRBV15	CATSSPRTGNYGYTF	TGTGCCACCAGCAGCCCCAGGACGGGTAACTATGGCTACACCTTC
TRBJ1-1	-	TRBD1	TRBV7-9	CASSFWSRGGTEAFF	TGTGCCAGCAGCTTCTGGAGCAGGGGGGGCACTGAAGCTTTCTTT
TRBJ1-4	-	-	TRBV18	CASSPRRANEKLFF	TGTGCCAGCTCACCTAGGCGGGCTAATGAAAAACTGTTTTTT
TRBJ1-1	many	-	TRBV10-3	CAIQGTRNTEAFF	TGTGCCATTCAGGGGACCCGAAACACTGAAGCTTTCTTT
TRBJ1-1	many	-	TRBV27	CASRLQTQTLEAFF	TGTGCCAGCAGGCTTCAGACTCAGACCCTTGAAGCTTTCTTT
TRBJ1-2	few	TRBD1	TRBV7-9	CASSRLQTGNYGYTF	TGTGCCAGCAGCCGCCTCCAGACAGGGAACTATGGCTACACCTTC
TRBJ2-7	many	-	TRBV28	CASSLPGLEQYF	TGTGCCAGCAGTTTACCGGGGCTCGAGCAGTACTTC
TRBJ1-2	-	-	TRBV27	CASSASETYGYTF	TGTGCCAGCAGTGCTTCAGAGACCTATGGCTACACCTTC
TRBJ2-1	many	TRBD2	TRBV20-1	CSALGTNYNEQFF	TGCAGTGCTCTCGGGACTAACTACAATGAGCAGTTCTTC
TRBJ1-1	few	-	TRBV7-9	CASSPIERKGMNVVF	TGTGCCAGCAGCCCAATAGAAAGAAAGGGTATGAACGTGGTCTTT
TRBJ2-1	many	TRBD2	TRBV20-1	CSARAGASGYNEQFF	TGCAGTGCTAGGGCCGGGGCTAGCGGCTACAATGAGCAGTTCTTC